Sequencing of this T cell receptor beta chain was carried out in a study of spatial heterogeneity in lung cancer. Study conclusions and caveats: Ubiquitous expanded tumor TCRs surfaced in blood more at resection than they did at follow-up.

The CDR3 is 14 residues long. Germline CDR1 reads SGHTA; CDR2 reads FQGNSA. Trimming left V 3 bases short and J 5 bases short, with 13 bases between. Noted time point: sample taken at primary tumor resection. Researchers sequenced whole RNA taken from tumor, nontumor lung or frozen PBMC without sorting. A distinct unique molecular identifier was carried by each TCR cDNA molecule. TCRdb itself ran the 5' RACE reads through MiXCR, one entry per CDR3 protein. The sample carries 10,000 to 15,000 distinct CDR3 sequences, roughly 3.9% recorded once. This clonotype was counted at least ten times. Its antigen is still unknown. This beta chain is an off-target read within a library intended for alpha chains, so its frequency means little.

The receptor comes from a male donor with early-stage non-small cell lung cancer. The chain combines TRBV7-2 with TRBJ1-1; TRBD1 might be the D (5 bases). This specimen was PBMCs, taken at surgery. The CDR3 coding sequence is TGTGCCAGCAGCTTCAGGGAGATGTTAACTGAAGCTTTCTTT. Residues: CASSFREMLTEAFF.